A selection of T cell receptor beta chains follows, all from one sample in a study of T-cell memory formation after mild COVID-19. TCRdb re-analysed the 5' RACE reads in MiXCR, keeping a single row per CDR3 protein. In the table there are a few hundred thousand distinct CDR3 sequences, more than 20% of which are singletons. Material for sequencing was PBMCs or a T cell subset sorted from them (not recorded which). These receptors were obtained from a man between 18 and 29 years old who had mild COVID-19 (a few samples of this study predate the infection). Cell type and time point are not known. Both conserved end residues are part of each CDR3. The order of the fields is clone size, J gene, D gene, V gene, CDR3 protein, CDR3 DNA. The D gene is left open where the match is weak. Size values are once, few and many counts, or a class for expanded clones, and some rows have none.

clone size: NA; J gene: TRBJ2-5; D gene: NA; V gene: TRBV12-3/TRBV12-4; CDR3 protein: CASKRGGTSQETQYF; CDR3 DNA: TGTGCCAGCAAAAGAGGGGGGACTTCCCAAGAGACCCAGTACTTC
clone size: NA; J gene: TRBJ1-5; D gene: NA; V gene: TRBV10-3; CDR3 protein: CAISESEQPQHF; CDR3 DNA: TGTGCCATCAGTGAGTCTGAACAGCCCCAGCATTTT
clone size: few; J gene: TRBJ2-3; D gene: TRBD2; V gene: TRBV5-1; CDR3 protein: CASSHQRGGGTDTQYF; CDR3 DNA: TGCGCCAGCAGCCACCAGCGGGGGGGAGGCACAGATACGCAGTATTTT
clone size: few; J gene: TRBJ2-7; D gene: NA; V gene: TRBV5-1; CDR3 protein: CASSLRSDSITAYEQYF; CDR3 DNA: TGCGCCAGCAGCTTACGATCGGACTCAATAACGGCCTACGAGCAGTACTTC
clone size: many; J gene: TRBJ2-2; D gene: TRBD2; V gene: TRBV7-7; CDR3 protein: CASSSGLAGTGELFF; CDR3 DNA: TGTGCCAGCAGCTCGGGACTAGCAGGCACCGGGGAGCTGTTTTTT
clone size: NA; J gene: TRBJ2-7; D gene: NA; V gene: TRBV30; CDR3 protein: CAWSVQGTYEQYF; CDR3 DNA: TGTGCCTGGAGTGTTCAGGGGACCTACGAGCAGTACTTC
clone size: many; J gene: TRBJ1-5; D gene: NA; V gene: TRBV29-1; CDR3 protein: CSVEVRENQPQHF; CDR3 DNA: TGCAGCGTTGAGGTCAGGGAGAACCAGCCCCAGCATTTT
clone size: few; J gene: TRBJ2-3; D gene: NA; V gene: TRBV4-2; CDR3 protein: CASSQAEPRTDTQYF; CDR3 DNA: TGTGCCAGCAGCCAGGCGGAGCCCCGCACAGATACGCAGTATTTT
clone size: NA; J gene: TRBJ2-6; D gene: NA; V gene: TRBV7-9; CDR3 protein: CASSPLTGANVLTF; CDR3 DNA: TGTGCCAGCAGCCCACTAACTGGGGCCAACGTCCTGACTTTC
clone size: NA; J gene: TRBJ2-6; D gene: NA; V gene: TRBV10-3; CDR3 protein: CASTGFDGANVLTF; CDR3 DNA: TGTGCCAGCACAGGGTTTGACGGGGCCAACGTCCTGACTTTC
clone size: few; J gene: TRBJ2-5; D gene: TRBD2; V gene: TRBV4-1; CDR3 protein: CASSRSQLRGVQETQYF; CDR3 DNA: TGCGCCAGCAGCCGTAGCCAACTCCGGGGGGTCCAAGAGACCCAGTACTTC
clone size: few; J gene: TRBJ1-5; D gene: NA; V gene: TRBV7-2; CDR3 protein: CASSLYPGFNQPQHF; CDR3 DNA: TGTGCCAGCAGCTTATATCCAGGGTTTAATCAGCCCCAGCATTTT
clone size: NA; J gene: TRBJ2-4; D gene: NA; V gene: TRBV14; CDR3 protein: CASSHGPGSIQYF; CDR3 DNA: TGTGCCAGCAGCCATGGACCTGGGAGCATTCAGTACTTC
clone size: NA; J gene: TRBJ1-1; D gene: NA; V gene: TRBV2; CDR3 protein: CATQITGTEAFF; CDR3 DNA: TGTGCCACCCAGATTACGGGGACTGAAGCTTTCTTT
clone size: NA; J gene: TRBJ1-1; D gene: NA; V gene: TRBV12-3/TRBV12-4; CDR3 protein: CASSFGRGRNTEAFF; CDR3 DNA: TGTGCCAGCAGTTTCGGCAGAGGACGGAACACTGAAGCTTTCTTT
clone size: NA; J gene: TRBJ1-2; D gene: NA; V gene: TRBV12-3/TRBV12-4; CDR3 protein: CASSTGHNNYGYTF; CDR3 DNA: TGTGCCAGCAGTACGGGACACAATAACTATGGCTACACCTTC
clone size: few; J gene: TRBJ1-3; D gene: NA; V gene: TRBV7-3; CDR3 protein: CAFYPAGNTIYF; CDR3 DNA: TGTGCCTTCTACCCGGCTGGAAACACCATATATTTT
clone size: NA; J gene: TRBJ1-2; D gene: NA; V gene: TRBV30; CDR3 protein: CAWSVPGRPNYGYTF; CDR3 DNA: TGTGCCTGGAGTGTGCCAGGGCGGCCTAACTATGGCTACACCTTC
clone size: NA; J gene: TRBJ1-3; D gene: TRBD1; V gene: TRBV5-5; CDR3 protein: CASSLVTGRGNTIYF; CDR3 DNA: TGTGCCAGCAGCTTGGTGACAGGGCGTGGAAACACCATATATTTT
clone size: few; J gene: TRBJ1-2; D gene: NA; V gene: TRBV7-2; CDR3 protein: CASSLDSQGFYGYTF; CDR3 DNA: TGTGCCAGCAGCTTAGATTCACAGGGATTCTATGGCTACACCTTC
clone size: NA; J gene: TRBJ1-1; D gene: NA; V gene: TRBV7-9; CDR3 protein: CASRRLGVMNTEAFF; CDR3 DNA: TGTGCCAGCAGACGGTTGGGGGTTATGAACACTGAAGCTTTCTTT
clone size: NA; J gene: TRBJ1-5; D gene: TRBD1; V gene: TRBV6-2/TRBV6-3; CDR3 protein: CASSSLDRGDNQPQHF; CDR3 DNA: TGTGCCAGCAGTTCCCTGGACAGGGGGGATAATCAGCCCCAGCATTTT
clone size: NA; J gene: TRBJ1-2; D gene: TRBD1; V gene: TRBV20-1; CDR3 protein: CSARGMGRGVYGYTF; CDR3 DNA: TGCAGTGCTCGCGGAATGGGCAGGGGGGTCTATGGCTACACCTTC
clone size: NA; J gene: TRBJ2-5; D gene: NA; V gene: TRBV6-5; CDR3 protein: CASSYSPGSARRETQYF; CDR3 DNA: TGTGCCAGCAGTTATTCTCCGGGGTCCGCGAGGAGAGAGACCCAGTACTTC
clone size: few; J gene: TRBJ2-5; D gene: NA; V gene: TRBV7-2; CDR3 protein: CASSQSYLEETQYF; CDR3 DNA: TGTGCCAGCAGCCAAAGCTATTTGGAGGAGACCCAGTACTTC
clone size: few; J gene: TRBJ1-3; D gene: NA; V gene: TRBV7-9; CDR3 protein: CASSFSGIGNTIYF; CDR3 DNA: TGTGCCAGCAGCTTCTCAGGGATTGGAAACACCATATATTTT
clone size: few; J gene: TRBJ1-1; D gene: NA; V gene: TRBV7-9; CDR3 protein: CASSFSSTEAFF; CDR3 DNA: TGTGCCAGCAGCTTCTCCAGCACTGAAGCTTTCTTT
clone size: few; J gene: TRBJ1-5; D gene: NA; V gene: TRBV5-1; CDR3 protein: CARGDGGNNQPQHF; CDR3 DNA: TGCGCCAGGGGGGACGGGGGCAACAATCAGCCCCAGCATTTT
clone size: few; J gene: TRBJ2-3; D gene: NA; V gene: TRBV6-2/TRBV6-3; CDR3 protein: CASRRTSFTDTQYF; CDR3 DNA: TGTGCCAGCAGACGAACTAGCTTCACAGATACGCAGTATTTT
clone size: many; J gene: TRBJ2-1; D gene: NA; V gene: TRBV7-2; CDR3 protein: CASSLAEYNEQFF; CDR3 DNA: TGTGCCAGCAGCTTAGCGGAATACAATGAGCAGTTCTTC
clone size: NA; J gene: TRBJ1-1; D gene: NA; V gene: TRBV7-9; CDR3 protein: CASSKLTALEAFF; CDR3 DNA: TGTGCCAGCAGCAAGTTGACAGCACTTGAAGCTTTCTTT
clone size: NA; J gene: TRBJ2-4; D gene: NA; V gene: TRBV18; CDR3 protein: CASSPSINIQYF; CDR3 DNA: TGTGCCAGCTCCCCCAGTATAAACATTCAGTACTTC
clone size: NA; J gene: TRBJ2-5; D gene: NA; V gene: TRBV6-2/TRBV6-3; CDR3 protein: CASSPGHTSETQYF; CDR3 DNA: TGTGCCAGCAGCCCGGGACACACCTCAGAGACCCAGTACTTC
clone size: NA; J gene: TRBJ2-3; D gene: TRBD2; V gene: TRBV6-2/TRBV6-3; CDR3 protein: CASSPQTSSSTDTQYF; CDR3 DNA: TGTGCCAGCAGTCCCCAGACTAGCAGTAGCACAGATACGCAGTATTTT
clone size: NA; J gene: TRBJ2-5; D gene: NA; V gene: TRBV9; CDR3 protein: CASSVSPRDGEETQYF; CDR3 DNA: TGTGCCAGCAGCGTTAGTCCCCGGGACGGAGAAGAGACCCAGTACTTC
clone size: NA; J gene: TRBJ2-3; D gene: TRBD2; V gene: TRBV5-1; CDR3 protein: CASSVGAGGPSDTQYF; CDR3 DNA: TGCGCCAGCAGCGTGGGTGCGGGGGGCCCTTCTGATACGCAGTATTTT
clone size: NA; J gene: TRBJ1-5; D gene: NA; V gene: TRBV15; CDR3 protein: CAPGKGVLQPQHF; CDR3 DNA: TGTGCCCCCGGGAAAGGGGTGTTACAGCCCCAGCATTTT
clone size: many; J gene: TRBJ2-1; D gene: NA; V gene: TRBV12-3/TRBV12-4; CDR3 protein: CASSPGPPVRDEQFF; CDR3 DNA: TGTGCCAGCAGTCCAGGGCCACCCGTCCGCGATGAGCAGTTCTTC
clone size: few; J gene: TRBJ2-5; D gene: NA; V gene: TRBV28; CDR3 protein: CATSAGVQETQYF; CDR3 DNA: TGTGCCACCTCCGCAGGGGTCCAAGAGACCCAGTACTTC